These 22 T cell receptor beta chains were all obtained from the same sample, sequenced in a study of read filtering for tumor transcriptome and immune sequencing. Molecular barcoded adaptors covering alpha/delta and beta/gamma chains were used on around 400 ng RNA. One entry per CDR3 protein results from TCRdb running MiXCR on the reads. Among 130,000 or so distinct CDR3 sequences listed, approximately 13% were seen once. The sample was a population of CD138-negative cells sorted from bone marrow. Receptor source: a donor aged 40 or over with multiple myeloma.

This clonotype showed up many times. This sequence joins TRBV30 and TRBJ1-1, with 8 bases matching TRBD1. Unmatched junction bases numbered 11, after V lost 2 bases and J lost 6 bases. This CDR3 region has 15 residues. Germline V gene sequence: CDR1 GTSNPN, CDR2 SVGIG (reference sequence). The CDR3 nucleotides are TGTGCCTGGAGTCCCCGGACAGGGCGAATGTCTGAAGCTTTCTTT. Its protein product is CAWSPRTGRMSEAFF.

This clonotype appeared many times. Here the CDR3 DNA reads TGTGCCTGGGAGGAGGGCCCTCGCACCGGGGAGCTGTTTTTT. Amino acids: CAWEEGPRTGELFF. The V gene is TRBV30, the J gene TRBJ2-2; D possibly corresponds to TRBD2 (6 bases). The length of the CDR3 is 14 residues. V lost 5 bases, J lost 4 bases, and 14 bases lay in between. The germline gives CDR1 GTSNPN, CDR2 SVGIG (reference sequence).

The sample holds a few counts of this clonotype. It may be a read error: a sequence one base away is much more abundant. The chain uses TRBV7-2 and TRBJ2-1; D unresolved. Germline CDR1 reads SGHTA; CDR2 reads FQGNSA. The length of the CDR3 is 15 residues. Between the trimmed V and J ends, which lost 1 base and 6 bases, there was a span of 13 bases. CDR3 in DNA: TGTGCCAGCAGCTTAGTCAGGATGGCCGTCAATGAGCAGTTCTTC. The encoded protein is CASSLVRMAVNEQFF.

This clonotype turned up a few times. This sequence joins TRBV9 and TRBJ2-1, with 10 bases that match TRBD1. The CDR3 runs to 17 residues. V was clipped by 0 bases and J by 8 bases; unmatched bases: 11. The germline V gene has CDR1 SGDLS and CDR2 YYNGEE. The CDR3 bases are TGTGCCAGCAGCGTAGCTACCTTGGGACAGGGGACCGATGAGCAGTTCTTC. This gives the protein CASSVATLGQGTDEQFF. The full variable domain, its missing parts supplied by reference TRBV9 and TRBJ2-1, is DSGVTQTPKHLITATGQRVTLRCSPRSGDLSVYWYQQSLDQGLQFLIQYYNGEERAKGNILERFSAQQFPDLHSELNLSSLELGDSALYFCASSVATLGQGTDEQFFGPGTRLTVL.

In this sample, this clonotype turned up many times. The rearrangement joins TRBV5-1 to TRBJ2-1, with 11 bases that match TRBD2. The V gene end was trimmed by 4 bases and the J gene end by 6 bases; junction bases not matched to a gene: 9. The germline gives CDR1 SGHRS, CDR2 YFSETQ. The CDR3 covers 16 residues. The CDR3 sequence: CASSGGGTSGSNEQFF. The CDR3, as DNA: TGCGCCAGCAGCGGGGGGGGAACTAGCGGGAGCAATGAGCAGTTCTTC. Supplemented by reference TRBV5-1 and TRBJ2-1, the full variable domain reads KAGVTQTPRYLIKTRGQQVTLSCSPISGHRSVSWYQQTPGQGLQFLFEYFSETQRNKGNFPGRFSGRQFSNSRSEMNVSTLELGDSALYLCASSGGGTSGSNEQFFGPGTRLTVL.

With regard to this clonotype: It is likely a read error: a sequence one base away is far more abundant. The chain uses TRBV5-4 and TRBJ2-7; D gene ambiguous. Looked up from germline, CDR1 is SGHNT and CDR2 is YYREEE (reference sequence). The CDR3 contains 15 residues. CDR3 sequence (DNA): TGCGCCAGCAGCTTGGAAAAGACATTCGCCTACGAGCAGTACTTC. Amino acids: CASSLEKTFAYEQYF. Looking up the rest from reference TRBV5-4 and TRBJ2-7 gives the full variable domain: ETGVTQSPTHLIKTRGQQVTLRCSSQSGHNTVSWYQQALGQGPQFIFQYYREEENGRGNFPPRFSGLQFPNYSSELNVNALELDDSALYLCASSLEKTFAYEQYFGPGTRLTVT.

This clonotype was seen many times. The chain combines TRBV5-1 with TRBJ1-2, with TRBD1 as a possible D gene (5 bases). CDR3 size: 17 residues. The V gene lost 2 bases and the J gene lost 4 bases, with 21 bases spanning the gap. The germline V gene encodes CDR1 SGHRS and CDR2 YFSETQ. The CDR3 sequence is CASSFTPDIRGSYGYTF. The CDR3 bases are TGCGCCAGCAGCTTCACCCCGGACATTCGAGGCTCCTATGGCTACACCTTC. Full variable domain (remainder filled in from reference TRBV5-1 and TRBJ1-2): KAGVTQTPRYLIKTRGQQVTLSCSPISGHRSVSWYQQTPGQGLQFLFEYFSETQRNKGNFPGRFSGRQFSNSRSEMNVSTLELGDSALYLCASSFTPDIRGSYGYTFGSGTRLTVV.

This clonotype was detected ten times or more. An end of the junction does not agree with germline; a read error may underlie this. The chain combines TRBV4-2 with TRBJ2-1; D remains ambiguous. This CDR3 is 11 amino acids long. Per germline, CDR1 LGHNA and CDR2 YNFKEQ. The CDR3 coding sequence is TGCGCCAGCAGCCAAGTCAGCGAGCAGTTCTTC. Amino acids: CASSQVSEQFF.

This clonotype was observed a handful of times. The V and J genes are TRBV7-2 and TRBJ2-5; TRBD2 matches at 9 bases. The germline V gene has CDR1 SGHTA and CDR2 FQGNSA. The CDR3 loop spans 17 amino acids. The ends lost 1 base at V and 3 bases at J; junction bases unmatched: 9. CDR3: CASSLGWTSAREETQYF. The CDR3 coding sequence is TGTGCCAGCAGCTTAGGCTGGACTAGCGCGAGAGAAGAGACCCAGTACTTC.

This clonotype was observed many times. The chain has TRBV11-1 and TRBJ2-1, with 7 bases lining up with TRBD2. This CDR3 has 16 residues. The germline V gene encodes CDR1 SGHAT and CDR2 FQDESV (reference sequence). V lost 0 bases, J lost 1 base, and 3 bases stayed unmatched. CDR3 region: CASSLAAGRSYNEQFF. CDR3 nucleotide sequence: TGTGCCAGCAGCTTAGCAGCGGGACGGTCCTACAATGAGCAGTTCTTC.

This clonotype was counted at least ten times. The chain employs TRBV7-8 and TRBJ2-1; D may be TRBD2 (6 bases). V was clipped by 3 bases and J by 0 bases, with 18 bases between them. CDR1 is SGHVS and CDR2 is FQNEAQ in the germline V gene. There are 18 residues in the CDR3. The CDR3 region has the DNA TGTGCCAGCAGCTTGCCCCGGGGGAGCGGCTACTCCTACAATGAGCAGTTCTTC. Amino acids: CASSLPRGSGYSYNEQFF.

This clonotype came up many times. This chain connects TRBV7-2 to TRBJ1-5, with 12 bases identical to TRBD1. The CDR3 covers 15 residues. Germline V gene lookup returns CDR1 SGHTA and CDR2 FQGNSA. V shed 5 bases and J 3 bases; nucleotides not matched to a gene: 2. The CDR3 DNA reads as TGTGCCAGCAGCGGGACAGGGGGCGTCAATCAGCCCCAGCATTTT. Translation gives CASSGTGGVNQPQHF.

This clonotype was detected many times. The chain employs TRBV7-3 and TRBJ2-1, with 7 bases that match TRBD1. The CDR3 totals 15 residues. Germline loops: CDR1 SGHTA, CDR2 FQGTGA. V shed 5 bases, J shed 7 bases, and the junction held 11 bases outside the gene matches. CDR3 protein: CASSRMGAGGNEQFF. The CDR3 nucleotides read TGTGCCAGCAGCAGAATGGGGGCAGGGGGAAATGAGCAGTTCTTC.

Ten or more counts support this clonotype. The chain uses TRBV20-1 and TRBJ1-1; 8 positions match TRBD1. Per the germline V gene, CDR1 is DFQATT and CDR2 is SNEGSKA (reference sequence). Trimming took 0 bases from V and 2 from J; bases not matched to a gene: 2. There are 14 residues in the CDR3. The DNA of the CDR3 is TGCAGTGCTAGAGAGGGACAGGCCAACACTGAAGCTTTCTTT. Encoded protein: CSAREGQANTEAFF.

This chain uses TRBV20-1 with TRBJ2-3; D remains ambiguous. The germline gives CDR1 DFQATT, CDR2 SNEGSKA (reference sequence). V lost 5 bases to trimming and J lost 1 base, with 13 bases between them. The CDR3 runs to 14 residues. CDR3 sequence reads: CSARPRRGTDTQYF. The CDR3 DNA sequence: TGCAGTGCTCGACCGCGTAGGGGCACAGATACGCAGTATTTT.

This clonotype was recorded at least ten times. The CDR3 is CASSQDPLAGGPNEQFF. CDR3 nucleotides: TGTGCCAGCAGCCAAGATCCACTAGCGGGAGGGCCGAATGAGCAGTTCTTC. The V gene is TRBV14, the J gene TRBJ2-1; 13 nucleotides align to TRBD2. Per the germline V gene, CDR1 is SGHDN and CDR2 is FVKESK. With V trimmed by 0 bases and J by 7 bases, 6 bases remained unmatched. The CDR3 is made up of 17 amino acids. Together with reference TRBV14 and TRBJ2-1, the CDR3 gives the full variable domain: EAGVTQFPSHSVIEKGQTVTLRCDPISGHDNLYWYRRVMGKEIKFLLHFVKESKQDESGMPNNRFLAERTGGTYSTLKVQPAELEDSGVYFCASSQDPLAGGPNEQFFGPGTRLTVL.

The rearrangement uses TRBV5-6 and TRBJ2-1; D not resolved. The germline V gene encodes CDR1 SGHDT and CDR2 YYEEEE. V lost 0 bases and J lost 9, with 22 bases in between. The CDR3 totals 17 residues. For the CDR3, the DNA is TGTGCCAGCAGCTTGGCAATTTTTAGCAGGATGAACGGTGAGCAGTTCTTC. Translated, it gives CASSLAIFSRMNGEQFF. The full variable domain, in which reference TRBV5-6 and TRBJ2-1 provide the parts outside the CDR3, is DAGVTQSPTHLIKTRGQQVTLRCSPKSGHDTVSWYQQALGQGPQFIFQYYEEEERQRGNFPDRFSGHQFPNYSSELNVNALLLGDSALYLCASSLAIFSRMNGEQFFGPGTRLTVL.

This clonotype occurred many times. The chain couples TRBV6-1 to TRBJ2-6, with no clear D. Trimming stripped 0 bases from V and 0 bases from J, with 12 bases between. The CDR3 is 18 residues long. Germline CDR1 reads MNHNS; CDR2 reads SASEGT. Here the CDR3 reads CASSEALGGYSGANVLTF. In DNA form, the CDR3 reads TGTGCCAGCAGTGAAGCGTTGGGCGGCTACTCTGGGGCCAACGTCCTGACTTTC.

To note about this clonotype: Mismatch with germline at one junction end may stem from a read error. The chain employs TRBV4-2 and TRBJ1-5; TRBD1 matches 7 bases. The length of the CDR3 is 16 residues. Germline CDR1 reads LGHNA; CDR2 reads YNFKEQ. CDR3 coding DNA: TGTGCCAGCAGCCAATCGACAGGGAATAGCAATCAGACCCAGCATTTT. Its protein product is CASSQSTGNSNQTQHF.

This clonotype was seen more than once but under ten times. As DNA, the CDR3 is TGTGCCAGCACCTCCGGACAGGGGGGGAGTCAGCCCCAGCATTTT. Its protein is CASTSGQGGSQPQHF. V gene TRBV6-6 combines with J gene TRBJ1-5; TRBD1 matches 10 bases. CDR3 size: 15 residues. V dropped 7 bases and J dropped 6; count of bases not matched to a gene: 9. Germline loops: CDR1 MNHNY, CDR2 SVGAGI (reference sequence).

V usage is TRBV6-6 and J usage is TRBJ2-1; tentatively, D is TRBD1 (5 bases). The CDR3 consists of 16 residues. V lost 0 bases, J lost 10 bases, and 19 bases lay in between. Germline values: CDR1 MNHNY, CDR2 SVGAGI (reference sequence). CDR3 residues: CASSYSRKGQGGEQFF. The DNA of the CDR3 is TGTGCCAGCAGTTACTCGAGGAAGGGTCAGGGTGGGGAGCAGTTCTTC.

About this clonotype: One base away lies a much larger clone, so this may be a sequencing read error. V and J are TRBV27 and TRBJ1-1; D is perhaps TRBD1 (6 bases). Germline assignment: CDR1 MNHEY and CDR2 SMNVEV (reference sequence). The CDR3 runs 15 residues. The CDR3 sequence: CVSRAGGRPSHRAFF. In nucleotides, the CDR3 is TGTGTCAGCAGGGCTGGGGGGCGCCCATCGCATCGGGCTTTCTTT.